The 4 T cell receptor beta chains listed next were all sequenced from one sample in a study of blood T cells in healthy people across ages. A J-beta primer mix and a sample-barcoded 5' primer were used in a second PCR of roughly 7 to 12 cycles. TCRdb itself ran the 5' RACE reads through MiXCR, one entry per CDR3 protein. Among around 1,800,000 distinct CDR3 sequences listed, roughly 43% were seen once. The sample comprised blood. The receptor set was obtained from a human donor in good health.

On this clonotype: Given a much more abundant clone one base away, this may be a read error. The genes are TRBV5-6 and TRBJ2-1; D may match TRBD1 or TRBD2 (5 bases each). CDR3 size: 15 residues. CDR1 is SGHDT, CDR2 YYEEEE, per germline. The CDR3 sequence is CACSWDPSSYNEQFF. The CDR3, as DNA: TGTGCCTGCAGCTGGGACCCTAGCTCCTACAATGAGCAGTTCTTC. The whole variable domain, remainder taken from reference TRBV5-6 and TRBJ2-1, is DAGVTQSPTHLIKTRGQQVTLRCSPKSGHDTVSWYQQALGQGPQFIFQYYEEEERQRGNFPDRFSGHQFPNYSSELNVNALLLGDSALYLCACSWDPSSYNEQFFGPGTRLTVL.

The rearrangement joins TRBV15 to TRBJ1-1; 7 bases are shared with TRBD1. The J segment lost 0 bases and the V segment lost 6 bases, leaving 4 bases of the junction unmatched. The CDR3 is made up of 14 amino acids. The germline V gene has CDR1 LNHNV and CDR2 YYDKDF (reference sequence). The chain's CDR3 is CATRRDRLNTEAFF. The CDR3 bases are TGTGCCACCAGGAGGGACAGATTGAACACTGAAGCTTTCTTT.

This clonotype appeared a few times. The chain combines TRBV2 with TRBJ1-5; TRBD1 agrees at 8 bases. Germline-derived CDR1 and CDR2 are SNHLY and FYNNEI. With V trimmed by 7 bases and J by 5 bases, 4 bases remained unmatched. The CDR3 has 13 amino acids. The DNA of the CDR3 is TGTGCCAGCACAGGGGGCTTGGATCAGCCCCAGCATTTT. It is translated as CASTGGLDQPQHF.

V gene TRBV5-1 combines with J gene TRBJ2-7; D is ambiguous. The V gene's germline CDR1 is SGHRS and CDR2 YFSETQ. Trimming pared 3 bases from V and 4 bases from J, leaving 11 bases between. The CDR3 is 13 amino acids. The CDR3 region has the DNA TGCGCCAGCAGCTCTATCACCGCTTACGAGCAGTACTTC. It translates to CASSSITAYEQYF.